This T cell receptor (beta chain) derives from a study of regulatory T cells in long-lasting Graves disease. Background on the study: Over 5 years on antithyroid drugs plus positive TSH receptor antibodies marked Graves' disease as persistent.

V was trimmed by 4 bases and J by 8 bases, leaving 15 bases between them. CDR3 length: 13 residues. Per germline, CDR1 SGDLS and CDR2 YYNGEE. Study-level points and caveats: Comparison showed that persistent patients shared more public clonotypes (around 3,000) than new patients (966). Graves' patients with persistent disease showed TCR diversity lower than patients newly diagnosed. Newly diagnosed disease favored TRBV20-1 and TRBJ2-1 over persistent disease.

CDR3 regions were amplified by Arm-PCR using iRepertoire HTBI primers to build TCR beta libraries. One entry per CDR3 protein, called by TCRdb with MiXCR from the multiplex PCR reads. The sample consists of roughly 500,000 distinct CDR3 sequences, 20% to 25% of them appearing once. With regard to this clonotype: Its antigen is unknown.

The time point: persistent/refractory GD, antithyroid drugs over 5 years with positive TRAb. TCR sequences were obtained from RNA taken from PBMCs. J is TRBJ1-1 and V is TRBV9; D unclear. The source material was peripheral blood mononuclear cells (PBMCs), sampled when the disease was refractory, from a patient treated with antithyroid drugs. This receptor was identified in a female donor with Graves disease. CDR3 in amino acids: CASSPSDDGEAFF. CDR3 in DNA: TGTGCCAGCAGCCCGTCTGACGATGGAGAAGCTTTCTTT.